This T cell receptor (beta chain) originates from a study of CD8+CD57+ T cells in acquired aplastic anemia. The wider study: Mean yield of DNA from sorted CD4+ and CD8+ cells was approximately 3 ug. Approximately 11 million reads were obtained on average for healthy donor CD4+ cells. General study findings and limits: It was found that some 31 CD8+ CDR3 sequences were shared between patients and controls. Controls and patients did not differ significantly in CD8+ Simpson's diversity.

Template material for TCR beta VDJ and CDR3 profiling consisted of genomic DNA. TCRdb re-called the reads with MiXCR, one entry per CDR3 protein. The sample shows 200,000 to 250,000 distinct CDR3 sequences, over 60% of them seen only once. Worth noting for this clonotype: Its antigen is as yet unknown.

CDR1 and CDR2 (germline): SGHNT, YENEEA. V was pared by 5 bases and J by 0 bases, with 14 bases between. CDR3 length: 16 amino acids. Sequenced input: sorted CD4+, CD8+, or CD8+CD57+ T cells (not recorded which) from PBMCs. The clonotype was recovered from a human donor in good health. The chain combines TRBV11-3 with TRBJ1-5; D remains ambiguous. The chain's CDR3 is CASSTNDGNSNQPQHF. The CDR3 region has the DNA TGTGCCAGCAGCACCAATGACGGTAATAGCAATCAGCCCCAGCATTTT.